These 8 T cell receptor beta chains were sequenced from one sample in a study of response to subunit inactivated influenza vaccine. TCRdb re-called the RT-PCR reads with MiXCR, one entry per CDR3 protein. The sample lists a few hundred thousand distinct CDR3 sequences; roughly 22% were seen once. Source: PBMCs from blood, taken approximately 20 months after vaccination. These TCRs come from a man aged 50-75 years who received an inactivated influenza vaccine.

The chain carries TRBV6-2 or TRBV6-3 and TRBJ2-7; TRBD1 matches at 7 bases. J gave up 5 bases and V 6 bases, and 13 bases lay outside the gene matches. This CDR3 is built from 15 residues. Germline lookup yields CDR1 MNHEY and CDR2 SVGEGT. The CDR3 loop is CASSPPGQVGNEQYF. The CDR3 bases are TGTGCCAGCAGCCCCCCAGGACAGGTTGGCAACGAGCAGTACTTC.

This clonotype turned up a few times. The chain carries TRBV7-9 and TRBJ1-6, with D possibly being TRBD1 (5 bases). This CDR3 comprises 16 residues. Looked up from germline, CDR1 is SEHNR and CDR2 is FQNEAQ (reference sequence). V was pared by 4 bases and J by 5 bases, with 15 bases between. CDR3 sequence: CASSSGTAGNNSPLHF. In DNA, the CDR3 is TGTGCCAGCAGCTCGGGGACGGCAGGGAATAATTCACCCCTCCACTTT.

This clonotype was seen only a few times. This rearrangement joins TRBV20-1 to TRBJ2-7, with TRBD2 matching 12 bases. The CDR3 contains 14 residues. Trimming removed 3 bases from V and 4 bases from J; junction bases left unmatched: 4. Germline V CDR1 and CDR2: DFQATT, SNEGSKA (reference sequence). CDR3 DNA sequence: TGCAGTGCTAGTGCCGGGACTAGCGGGTACGAGCAGTACTTC. Translating gives CSASAGTSGYEQYF.

This chain connects TRBV15 to TRBJ1-1; weak D call: TRBD1 (6 bases). The CDR3 runs 13 residues. V was clipped by 3 bases and J by 10 bases, with 15 bases between them. Germline lookup yields CDR1 LNHNV and CDR2 YYDKDF (reference sequence). Written as DNA, the CDR3 is TGTGCCACCAGCAGGGATAAAGGGGGGCGAGCTTTCTTT. Protein product: CATSRDKGGRAFF. The full variable domain, in which reference TRBV15 and TRBJ1-1 provide the parts outside the CDR3, is DAMVIQNPRYQVTQFGKPVTLSCSQTLNHNVMYWYQQKSSQAPKLLFHYYDKDFNNEADTPDNFQSRRPNTSFCFLDIRSPGLGDTAMYLCATSRDKGGRAFFGQGTRLTVV.

This clonotype was observed a handful of times. The V call is TRBV12-3 or TRBV12-4, the J call TRBJ1-1, with D possibly matching TRBD1 (5 bases). With 4 bases removed from V and 2 bases from J, the gap between germline ends came to 11 bases. This CDR3 has 14 residues. The CDR3, as DNA: TGTGCCAGCAGTTCTACCCAGGGAAACACTGAAGCTTTCTTT. Translated, it gives CASSSTQGNTEAFF.

This clonotype was observed a handful of times. This chain links TRBV4-1 with TRBJ2-3; the D is unclear. The germline V and J ends were trimmed by 4 bases and 0 bases, with 11 bases remaining between them. The CDR3 sequence is 15 residues long. Germline-derived CDR1 and CDR2 are MGHRA and YSYEKL. This chain's CDR3 is CASSPGFSSTDTQYF. CDR3 DNA: TGCGCCAGCAGCCCGGGTTTTTCTAGCACAGATACGCAGTATTTT.

This clonotype was detected a few times. The chain employs TRBV5-7 and TRBJ2-5; no reliable D call. TRBV5-7 is an ORF; its function is uncertain. The V end lost 0 bases, the J end lost 1 base, and 10 bases lay between the germline ends. The CDR3 is 15 residues long. In DNA, the CDR3 is TGTGCCAGCAGCTTGGAGGGTAGGGTCCAAGAGACCCAGTACTTC. Translating gives CASSLEGRVQETQYF.

The chain recombines TRBV2 with TRBJ2-3; D may match TRBD1 or TRBD2 (5 bases each). The V end was cut by 2 bases, the J end by 11 bases, with 20 bases between. This CDR3 is 15 amino acids long. Germline CDR1 SNHLY, CDR2 FYNNEI. This CDR3 is CASSETGQRPGRQYF. In DNA, the CDR3 is TGTGCCAGCAGTGAAACGGGTCAGCGCCCAGGGAGGCAGTATTTT.